The 18 T cell receptor beta chains given below trace back to one sample, sequenced in a study of OX40 agonist ivuxolimab in advanced cancers. Measured with immunoSEQ multiplex PCR; TCRdb has only the in-frame clones, and not every one. This table has some 33,000 clones, roughly 87% appearing once. The starting material was CD4+ or CD8+ T cells sorted from blood, obtained in a trial of the OX40 agonist ivuxolimab. The receptors come from an adult with an advanced solid tumor such as melanoma, head and neck, liver or kidney cancer.

The CDR3 protein is CASLGNTIYF. CDR3 DNA: TGTGCCAGCCTAGGCAACACCATATATTTT. The chain carries TRBV25-1 and TRBJ1-3; the D is unclear. In germline, CDR1 is MGHDK, CDR2 SYGVNS. Trimming removed 8 bases at V and 7 bases at J, with 6 bases between. There are 10 residues in the CDR3.

This clone turned up a few times. V and J are TRBV18 and TRBJ2-7, with TRBD2 as a possible D gene (6 bases). The V and J ends lost 3 bases and 3 bases respectively, with 9 bases between them. This CDR3 is 13 amino acids long. Germline V gives CDR1 KGHSH, CDR2 LQKENI. CDR3 DNA sequence: TGTGCCAGCTCACCGGGGACTGTCTACGAGCAGTACTTC. Protein: CASSPGTVYEQYF.

The rearrangement joins TRBV15 to TRBJ1-1; D may be TRBD1 (5 bases). CDR3 size: 13 residues. With 3 bases removed from V and 8 bases from J, the gap between germline ends came to 13 bases. Germline-derived CDR1 and CDR2 are LNHNV and YYDKDF (reference sequence). The CDR3 DNA follows: TGTGCCACCAGCAGTCGTACAGACAGAGAAGCTTTCTTT. It yields the protein CATSSRTDREAFF.

This clone has only one observation. CDR3 coding DNA: TGTGCCAGCAGCTTAGATCCTAGGACAGGGGGATACGAGCAGTACTTC. Translated: CASSLDPRTGGYEQYF. The rearrangement uses TRBV11-2 and TRBJ2-7, with TRBD1 matching over 10 bases. The germline CDR1 and CDR2 sequences are SGHAT and FQNNGV. The CDR3 length is 16 residues. J was trimmed by 4 bases and V by 0 bases; bases with no gene match: 6.

V and J are TRBV19 and TRBJ2-7; D ambiguous. Germline CDR1 LNHDA, CDR2 SQIVND (reference sequence). The CDR3 consists of 14 residues. Trimming stripped 3 bases from V and 0 bases from J, with 9 bases between. In DNA, the CDR3 is TGTGCCAGTAGTATTTTCGGCAACTCCTACGAGCAGTACTTC. As protein: CASSIFGNSYEQYF. Full variable domain (outside the CDR3, taken from reference TRBV19 and TRBJ2-7): DGGITQSPKYLFRKEGQNVTLSCEQNLNHDAMYWYRQDPGQGLRLIYYSQIVNDFQKGDIAEGYSVSREKKESFPLTVTSAQKNPTAFYLCASSIFGNSYEQYFGPGTRLTVT.

This chain uses TRBV11-2 with TRBJ2-1; D perhaps matches TRBD2 (5 bases). Trimming pared 1 base from V and 6 bases from J, leaving 7 bases between. The CDR3 sequence is 13 residues long. Germline V gene lookup returns CDR1 SGHAT and CDR2 FQNNGV. CDR3 region: CASSLGTSNEQFF. Written as DNA, the CDR3 is TGTGCCAGCAGCTTAGGAACTAGCAATGAGCAGTTCTTC.

This chain uses TRBV9 with TRBJ1-6; no firm D call. This CDR3 comprises 14 residues. Germline V CDR1 and CDR2: SGDLS, YYNGEE. V dropped 0 bases and J dropped 11 bases, with 12 bases sitting between them. CDR3 DNA sequence: TGTGCCAGCAGCGTAGAAGTCGGAGATACACCCCTCCACTTT. Its protein product is CASSVEVGDTPLHF.

The V call is TRBV28, the J call TRBJ2-7; D might be TRBD1 or TRBD2, each matching 5 bases. V was pared by 6 bases and J by 6 bases, with 18 bases between. Germline CDR1 MDHEN, CDR2 SYDVKM. CDR3 length: 14 residues. CDR3 in DNA: TGTGCCAGCAGCAACATGGGGGAACTTCGCGAGCAGTACTTC. Translating it yields CASSNMGELREQYF.

The chain employs TRBV2 and TRBJ2-1; 7 bases align to TRBD2. Germline V gives CDR1 SNHLY, CDR2 FYNNEI. Losses at the gene ends were 8 bases for V and 2 bases for J; bases not matched to a gene: 9. There are 15 residues in the CDR3. CDR3 sequence: CASCPTSDAYNEQFF. For the CDR3, the DNA is TGTGCCAGCTGCCCCACTAGCGACGCCTACAATGAGCAGTTCTTC.

V gene TRBV28 combines with J gene TRBJ2-7; the match to TRBD2 covers 8 bases. Germline CDR1 and CDR2: MDHEN and SYDVKM. The CDR3 is 14 residues long. Losses at the gene ends were 3 bases for V and 5 bases for J; bases not matched to a gene: 6. DNA of the CDR3: TGTGCCAGCAGTTTCGGGGGGGGAACCCACGAGCAGTACTTC. The encoded protein is CASSFGGGTHEQYF.

The V call is TRBV5-5, the J call TRBJ2-1; D gene ambiguous. The CDR3 runs to 12 residues. Germline assignment: CDR1 SGHKS and CDR2 YYEKEE (reference sequence). Trimming removed 1 base at V and 9 bases at J, with 8 bases between. The CDR3 DNA reads TGTGCCAGCAGCTTGATGTTAATTGAGCAGTTCTTC. Translated: CASSLMLIEQFF.

The J gene is TRBJ2-2, the V gene TRBV7-3; D remains unclear. V lost 4 bases and J 5 bases, leaving 11 bases between the germline ends. Germline values: CDR1 SGHTA, CDR2 FQGTGA. The length of the CDR3 is 14 residues. The CDR3 DNA is TGTGCCAGCAGCTCCCAACCCGGGACCGGGGAGCTGTTTTTT. The encoded protein is CASSSQPGTGELFF.

This clone was observed a handful of times. This chain joins TRBV27 and TRBJ2-3, with D perhaps matching TRBD2 (7 bases). V was trimmed by 11 bases and J by 6 bases, leaving 21 bases between them. This CDR3 comprises 14 residues. The germline V gene has CDR1 MNHEY and CDR2 SMNVEV (reference sequence). The CDR3 sequence: CACGGGALVDTQYF. Here the CDR3 DNA reads TGTGCCTGCGGGGGCGGGGCCCTGGTGGATACGCAGTATTTT.

V usage is TRBV16 and J usage is TRBJ1-2; TRBD1 matches at 7 bases. Germline-derived CDR1 and CDR2 are KGHSY and FQNENV. Germline trimming cut 3 bases from V and 8 bases from J; bases unmatched to any gene: 9. The CDR3 runs 14 residues. CDR3 in amino acids: CASSQRQGVEGYTF. The DNA of the CDR3 is TGTGCCAGCAGCCAGCGACAGGGTGTTGAGGGCTACACCTTC. Complete variable domain (other parts from reference TRBV16 and TRBJ1-2): GEEVAQTPKHLVRGEGQKAKLYCAPIKGHSYVFWYQQVLKNEFKFLISFQNENVFDETGMPKERFSAKCLPNSPCSLEIQATKLEDSAVYFCASSQRQGVEGYTFGSGTRLTVV.

The rearrangement uses TRBV6-6 and TRBJ1-5, with D hard to call. The CDR3 extends over 15 amino acids. CDR1 is MNHNY, CDR2 SVGAGI, per germline (reference sequence). Trimming shortened V by 4 bases and J by 0 bases, and 10 bases separated the two germline ends. As DNA, the CDR3 is TGTGCCAGCAGTTCCAGGCCTCATAGCAATCAGCCCCAGCATTTT. As protein: CASSSRPHSNQPQHF.

The rearrangement uses TRBV7-9 and TRBJ2-7; TRBD1 matches 9 bases. The CDR3 sequence is 14 residues long. Germline lookup yields CDR1 SEHNR and CDR2 FQNEAQ (reference sequence). J was trimmed by 4 bases and V by 6 bases; bases with no gene match: 7. CDR3 in amino acids: CASSLGQGLYEQYF. DNA of the CDR3: TGTGCCAGCAGTTTGGGACAGGGCCTATACGAGCAGTACTTC.

The chain is built from TRBV19 and TRBJ1-2; D gene uncertain. The CDR3 runs to 16 residues. Deletions cut 7 bases from V and 2 bases from J, with 20 bases between. CDR1 is LNHDA and CDR2 is SQIVND in the germline V gene (reference sequence). The CDR3 DNA follows: TGTGCCAGTACTCGGCTGAGGGCCAATCCCAACTATGGCTACACCTTC. This codes for CASTRLRANPNYGYTF.

The chain uses TRBV7-8 and TRBJ2-1; TRBD2 might be the D (7 bases). V was clipped by 4 bases and J by 0 bases, with 16 bases between them. The CDR3 runs 17 residues. Germline V gene lookup returns CDR1 SGHVS and CDR2 FQNEAQ. The CDR3 reads CASSSGGGPSSYNEQFF. The CDR3 DNA is TGTGCCAGCAGCTCTGGGGGGGGGCCGAGCTCCTACAATGAGCAGTTCTTC.